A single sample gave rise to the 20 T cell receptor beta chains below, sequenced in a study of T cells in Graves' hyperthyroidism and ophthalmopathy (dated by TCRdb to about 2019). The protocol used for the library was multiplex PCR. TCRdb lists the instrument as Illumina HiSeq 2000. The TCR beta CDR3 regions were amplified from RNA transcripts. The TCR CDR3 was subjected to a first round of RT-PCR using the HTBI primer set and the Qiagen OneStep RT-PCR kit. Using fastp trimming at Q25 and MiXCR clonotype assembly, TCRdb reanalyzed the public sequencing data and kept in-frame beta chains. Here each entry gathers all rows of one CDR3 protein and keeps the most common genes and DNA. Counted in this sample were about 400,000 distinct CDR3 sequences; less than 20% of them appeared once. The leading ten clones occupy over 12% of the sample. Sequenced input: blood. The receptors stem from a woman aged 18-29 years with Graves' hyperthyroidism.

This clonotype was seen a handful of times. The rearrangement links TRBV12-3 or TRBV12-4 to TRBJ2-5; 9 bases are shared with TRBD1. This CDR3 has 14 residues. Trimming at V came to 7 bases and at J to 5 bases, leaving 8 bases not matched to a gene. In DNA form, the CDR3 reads TGTGCCAGCACCCGACAGGGGGTCGGGGAGACCCAGTACTTC. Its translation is CASTRQGVGETQYF.

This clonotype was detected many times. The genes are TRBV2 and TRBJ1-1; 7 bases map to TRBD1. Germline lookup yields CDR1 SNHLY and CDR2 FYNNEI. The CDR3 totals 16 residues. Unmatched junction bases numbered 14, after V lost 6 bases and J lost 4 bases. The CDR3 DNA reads TGTGCCAGCAGGGGACAGTTAGGAACCATAATCACTGAAGCTTTCTTT. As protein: CASRGQLGTIITEAFF.

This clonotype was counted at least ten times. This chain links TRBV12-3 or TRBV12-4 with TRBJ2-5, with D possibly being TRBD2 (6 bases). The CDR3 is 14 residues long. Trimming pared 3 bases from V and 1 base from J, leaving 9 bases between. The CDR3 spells CASSLLALQETQYF. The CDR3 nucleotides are TGTGCCAGCAGTTTGCTAGCGCTCCAAGAGACCCAGTACTTC.

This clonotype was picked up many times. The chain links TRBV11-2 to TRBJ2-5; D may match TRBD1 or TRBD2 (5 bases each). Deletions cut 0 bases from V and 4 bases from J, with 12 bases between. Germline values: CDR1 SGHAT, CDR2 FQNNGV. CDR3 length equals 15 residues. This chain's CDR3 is CASSLEGRDGETQYF. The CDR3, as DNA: TGTGCCAGCAGCTTAGAAGGCAGGGACGGAGAGACCCAGTACTTC.

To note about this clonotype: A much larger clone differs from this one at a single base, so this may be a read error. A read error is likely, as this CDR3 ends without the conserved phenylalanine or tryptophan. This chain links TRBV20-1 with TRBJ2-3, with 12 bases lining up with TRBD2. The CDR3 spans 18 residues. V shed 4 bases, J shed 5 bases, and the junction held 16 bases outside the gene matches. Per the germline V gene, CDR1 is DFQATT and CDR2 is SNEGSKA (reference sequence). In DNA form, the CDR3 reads TGCAGTGCTACCAACCCCATATCTAGCGGGAGGGCCAGAGATACGCAGTATCTT. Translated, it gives CSATNPISSGRARDTQYL.

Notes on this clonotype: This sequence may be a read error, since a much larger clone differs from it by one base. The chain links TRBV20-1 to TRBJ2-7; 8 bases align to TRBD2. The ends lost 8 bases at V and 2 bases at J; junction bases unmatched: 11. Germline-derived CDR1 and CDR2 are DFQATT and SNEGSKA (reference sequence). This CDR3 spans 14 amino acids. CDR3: CSTPKRETTYEQYF. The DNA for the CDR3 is TGCAGTACTCCGAAGCGGGAGACTACCTACGAGCAGTACTTC.

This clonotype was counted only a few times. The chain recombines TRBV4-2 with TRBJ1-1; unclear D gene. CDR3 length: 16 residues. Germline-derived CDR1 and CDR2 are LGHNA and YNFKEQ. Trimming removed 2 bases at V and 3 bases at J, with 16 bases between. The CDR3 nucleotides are TGTGCCAGCAGCCAATCCGTGCGGGGAGGTGACACTGAAGCTTTCTTT. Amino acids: CASSQSVRGGDTEAFF.

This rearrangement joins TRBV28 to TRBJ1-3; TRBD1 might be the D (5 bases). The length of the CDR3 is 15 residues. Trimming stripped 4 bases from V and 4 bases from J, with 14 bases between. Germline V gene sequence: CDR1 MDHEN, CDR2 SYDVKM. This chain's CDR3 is CASSWKRGTGNTIYF. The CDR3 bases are TGTGCCAGCAGTTGGAAGAGGGGAACGGGAAACACCATATATTTT.

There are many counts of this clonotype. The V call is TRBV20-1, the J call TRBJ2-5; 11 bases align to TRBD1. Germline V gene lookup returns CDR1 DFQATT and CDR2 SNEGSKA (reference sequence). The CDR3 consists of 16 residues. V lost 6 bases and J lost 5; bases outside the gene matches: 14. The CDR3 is CSADQTGTGGFETQYF. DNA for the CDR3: TGCAGTGCCGATCAGACCGGGACAGGGGGTTTCGAGACCCAGTACTTC.

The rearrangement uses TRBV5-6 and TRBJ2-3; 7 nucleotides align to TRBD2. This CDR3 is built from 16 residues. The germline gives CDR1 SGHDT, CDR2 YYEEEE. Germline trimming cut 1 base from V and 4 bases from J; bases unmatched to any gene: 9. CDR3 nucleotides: TGTGCCAGCAGCTTGATACGAGCACGGGAGGCAGATACGCAGTATTTT. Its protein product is CASSLIRAREADTQYF.

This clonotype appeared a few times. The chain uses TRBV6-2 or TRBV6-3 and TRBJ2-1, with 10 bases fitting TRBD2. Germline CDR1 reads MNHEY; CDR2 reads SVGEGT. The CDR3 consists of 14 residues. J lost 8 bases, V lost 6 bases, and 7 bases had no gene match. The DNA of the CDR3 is TGTGCCAGCAGGCCGGGACTAGCGTCGGATGAGCAGTTCTTC. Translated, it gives CASRPGLASDEQFF.

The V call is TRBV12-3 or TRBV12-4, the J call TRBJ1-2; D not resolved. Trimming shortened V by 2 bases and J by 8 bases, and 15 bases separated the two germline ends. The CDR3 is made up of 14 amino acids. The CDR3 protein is CASSLWGGKEGYTF. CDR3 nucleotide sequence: TGTGCCAGCAGTTTATGGGGAGGGAAGGAAGGCTACACCTTC.

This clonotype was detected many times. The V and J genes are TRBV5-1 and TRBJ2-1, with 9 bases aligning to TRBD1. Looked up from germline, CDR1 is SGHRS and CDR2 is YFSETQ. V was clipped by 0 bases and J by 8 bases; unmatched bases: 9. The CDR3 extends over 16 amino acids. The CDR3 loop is CASSLVATGGVDEQFF. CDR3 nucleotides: TGCGCCAGCAGCTTGGTCGCGACAGGGGGTGTCGATGAGCAGTTCTTC.

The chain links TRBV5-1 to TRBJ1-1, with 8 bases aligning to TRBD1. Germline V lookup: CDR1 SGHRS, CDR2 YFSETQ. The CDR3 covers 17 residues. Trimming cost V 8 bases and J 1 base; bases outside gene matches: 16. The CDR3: CASSNFGTGIWNTEAFF. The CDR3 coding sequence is TGCGCCAGTTCTAACTTCGGGACAGGAATTTGGAACACTGAAGCTTTCTTT.

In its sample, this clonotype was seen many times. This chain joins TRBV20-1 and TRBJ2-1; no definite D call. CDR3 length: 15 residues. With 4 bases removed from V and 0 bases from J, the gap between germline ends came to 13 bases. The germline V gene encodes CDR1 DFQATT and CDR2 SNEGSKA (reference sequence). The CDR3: CSATLVAASYNEQFF. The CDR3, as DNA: TGCAGTGCTACCCTGGTAGCAGCCTCCTACAATGAGCAGTTCTTC.

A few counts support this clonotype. In DNA form, the CDR3 reads TGCAGCGCTAGCGGGGGGGCCATGTTGACCCAGTACTTC. Its translation: CSASGGAMLTQYF. The V and J genes are TRBV29-1 and TRBJ2-5; the match to TRBD2 covers 12 bases. Losses at the gene ends were 7 bases for V and 7 bases for J; bases not matched to a gene: 7. The CDR3 runs to 13 residues. The germline V gene has CDR1 SQVTM and CDR2 ANQGSEA.

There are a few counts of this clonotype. Here the CDR3 DNA reads TGTGCCAGTAGTATGCAGGGCCTCTATGGCTACACCTTC. It translates to CASSMQGLYGYTF. The chain couples TRBV19 to TRBJ1-2; D possibly corresponds to TRBD1 (5 bases). V lost 3 bases to trimming and J lost 4 bases, with 9 bases between them. There are 13 residues in the CDR3. Germline V CDR1 and CDR2: LNHDA, SQIVND (reference sequence).

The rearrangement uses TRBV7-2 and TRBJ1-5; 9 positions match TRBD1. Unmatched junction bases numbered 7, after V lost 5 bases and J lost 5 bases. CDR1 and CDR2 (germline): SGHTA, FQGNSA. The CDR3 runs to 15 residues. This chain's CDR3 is CASSEGTGSHQPQHF. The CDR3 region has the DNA TGTGCCAGCAGCGAGGGGACAGGGTCACATCAGCCCCAGCATTTT. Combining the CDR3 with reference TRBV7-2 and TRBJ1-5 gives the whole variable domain GAGVSQSPSNKVTEKGKDVELRCDPISGHTALYWYRQSLGQGLEFLIYFQGNSAPDKSGLPSDRFSAERTGGSVSTLTIQRTQQEDSAVYLCASSEGTGSHQPQHFGDGTRLSIL.

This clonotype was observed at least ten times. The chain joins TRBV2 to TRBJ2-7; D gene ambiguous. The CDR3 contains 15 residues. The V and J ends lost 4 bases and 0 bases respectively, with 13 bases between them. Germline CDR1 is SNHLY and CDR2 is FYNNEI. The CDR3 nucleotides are TGTGCCAGCAGTGCAGTGACACGCACCTCCTACGAGCAGTACTTC. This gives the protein CASSAVTRTSYEQYF.

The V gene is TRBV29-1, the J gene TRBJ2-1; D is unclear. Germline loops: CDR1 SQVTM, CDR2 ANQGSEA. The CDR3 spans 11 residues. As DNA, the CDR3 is TGCAGTCTAGGAAGGAGACGGGAGCAGTTCTTC. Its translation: CSLGRRREQFF.